Below, one TCR beta chain is given with its context. The antigen remains unidentified. Germline V gene data show CDR1 as SGHNT and CDR2 as YYREEE (reference sequence). Trimming at V came to 2 bases and at J to 7 bases, leaving 5 bases not matched to a gene. The CDR3 consists of 13 residues. Time point meaning: neoterminal ileum biopsy at postoperative endoscopy, about 6 months after surgery. Clones were sequenced by immunoSEQ multiplex PCR, and TCRdb holds only the in-frame ones, with some missing. Of about 13,000 clones listed, about two thirds are singletons. This entry is derived from a study of T cell repertoires in ileal Crohn's disease. The wider study: About half of patients got postoperative therapy: approximately 12 thiopurines, around 20 anti-TNF. M6 samples are neoterminal ileum biopsies from postoperative colonoscopy.

Study-level results: Postoperative endoscopy occurred within one year, median around 7.5 months. Compared with non-smokers, active smokers at surgery showed more clonal expansions.

The origin of this receptor is an adult with Crohn's disease. The chain carries TRBV5-4 and TRBJ2-5; 7 positions match TRBD2. Input material: ileal tissue. In DNA form, the CDR3 reads TGTGCCAGCAGCTTAGGGGAGGGAGGGACCCAGTACTTC. This sequence encodes CASSLGEGGTQYF.